What follows are 32 T cell receptor beta chains derived from one specimen sequenced in a study of regulatory T cells in long-lasting Graves disease. The sample's time point: persistent/refractory GD, antithyroid drugs over 5 years with positive TRAb. From PBMCs, RNA was extracted and then used to make the TCR library. The authors built TCR beta libraries using iRepertoire HTBI primers and Arm-PCR of CDR3 regions. MiXCR was run by TCRdb on the multiplex PCR reads, yielding one entry per CDR3 protein. The data contain about 400,000 distinct CDR3 sequences, 20% of them singletons. Sequencing used peripheral blood mononuclear cells (PBMCs), obtained when the disease was refractory, from a patient treated with antithyroid drugs. All receptors derive from a female donor with Graves disease.

This clonotype was seen a few times. This chain links TRBV27 with TRBJ1-1; D not resolved. The V and J ends lost 2 bases and 4 bases respectively, with 11 bases between them. Germline-derived CDR1 and CDR2 are MNHEY and SMNVEV (reference sequence). This CDR3 spans 14 amino acids. CDR3 amino acids: CASSLIGLGTEAFF. The CDR3 region has the DNA TGTGCCAGCAGTTTAATCGGGCTAGGCACTGAAGCTTTCTTT.

This clonotype showed up many times. The chain is built from TRBV27 and TRBJ2-5; D unclear. The CDR3 has 13 residues. V lost 5 bases and J 4 bases, leaving 11 bases between the germline ends. Germline loops: CDR1 MNHEY, CDR2 SMNVEV (reference sequence). CDR3 protein: CASSTRAIETQYF. CDR3 nucleotides: TGTGCCAGCAGTACCCGAGCGATAGAGACCCAGTACTTC.

V and J are TRBV19 and TRBJ2-6; 10 nucleotides align to TRBD2. The CDR3 runs to 20 residues. Trimming removed 11 bases from V and 0 bases from J; junction bases left unmatched: 19. Looked up from germline, CDR1 is LNHDA and CDR2 is SQIVND (reference sequence). CDR3 DNA: TGTGCCCATAAACCCCGGATTAGCGGGAGGTGTAACTCTGGGGCCAACGTCCTGACTTTC. Encoded protein: CAHKPRISGRCNSGANVLTF.

This clonotype was seen a handful of times. The CDR3 reads CASSQDRTGQVFEQYF. The CDR3 DNA is TGCGCCAGCAGCCAAGATCGCACGGGCCAGGTCTTCGAGCAGTACTTC. This chain joins TRBV4-1 and TRBJ2-7; no definite D call. The V and J ends lost 0 bases and 6 bases respectively, with 18 bases between them. The CDR3 is 16 amino acids. The germline gives CDR1 MGHRA, CDR2 YSYEKL.

This clonotype has a handful of counts. The gene calls are TRBV6-2 or TRBV6-3 and TRBJ2-4, with D hard to call. The CDR3 spans 14 residues. Germline-derived CDR1 and CDR2 are MNHEY and SVGEGT. V was pared by 4 bases and J by 0 bases, with 7 bases between. The CDR3 is CASSFQLAKNIQYF. The CDR3, as DNA: TGTGCCAGCAGTTTCCAGCTAGCCAAAAACATTCAGTACTTC.

The gene calls are TRBV6-5 and TRBJ2-7, with D perhaps matching TRBD1 (6 bases). This CDR3 spans 14 amino acids. V was trimmed by 4 bases and J by 5 bases, leaving 15 bases between them. Looked up from germline, CDR1 is MNHEY and CDR2 is SVGAGI. The CDR3 coding sequence is TGTGCCAGCAGTTGGGGCGGACAGTTCAACGAGCAGTACTTC. Protein product: CASSWGGQFNEQYF.

The chain couples TRBV4-3 to TRBJ1-1; no clear D gene. There are 17 residues in the CDR3. Deletions cut 0 bases from V and 1 base from J, with 15 bases between. CDR1 is LGHNA and CDR2 is YSLEER in the germline V gene. CDR3: CASSQDFGRLGNTEAFF. The CDR3 bases are TGCGCCAGCAGCCAAGATTTCGGACGCCTGGGGAACACTGAAGCTTTCTTT.

This clonotype has a single count. CDR3 in amino acids: CASSVGVAGGLTGEQYF. The CDR3 bases are TGTGCCAGCAGCGTAGGAGTAGCGGGAGGACTCACGGGCGAGCAGTACTTC. The rearrangement joins TRBV9 to TRBJ2-7; 10 positions match TRBD2. The CDR3 consists of 17 residues. Germline lookup yields CDR1 SGDLS and CDR2 YYNGEE. V dropped 0 bases and J dropped 6; count of bases not matched to a gene: 12.

The J gene is TRBJ1-5, the V gene TRBV27; D might be TRBD1 (5 bases). Looked up from germline, CDR1 is MNHEY and CDR2 is SMNVEV (reference sequence). The CDR3 extends over 16 amino acids. Trimming removed 1 base at V and 4 bases at J, with 14 bases between. In DNA form, the CDR3 reads TGTGCCAGCAGTTTATTCGGTAGGGAGGGGAATCAGCCCCAGCATTTT. Translation: CASSLFGREGNQPQHF.

The chain is built from TRBV14 and TRBJ1-1; 9 nucleotides agree with TRBD1. CDR1 is SGHDN and CDR2 is FVKESK in the germline V gene. Germline trimming cut 2 bases from V and 4 bases from J; bases unmatched to any gene: 5. The CDR3 extends over 15 amino acids. The chain's CDR3 is CASSQNTGGVTEAFF. In DNA, the CDR3 is TGTGCCAGCAGCCAAAACACAGGGGGCGTCACTGAAGCTTTCTTT. The full variable domain, with the rest looked up from reference TRBV14 and TRBJ1-1, is EAGVTQFPSHSVIEKGQTVTLRCDPISGHDNLYWYRRVMGKEIKFLLHFVKESKQDESGMPNNRFLAERTGGTYSTLKVQPAELEDSGVYFCASSQNTGGVTEAFFGQGTRLTVV.

The chain has TRBV6-2 or TRBV6-3 and TRBJ2-2; the D is unclear. CDR1 is MNHEY and CDR2 is SVGEGT in the germline V gene. The germline V and J ends were trimmed by 6 bases and 2 bases, with 13 bases remaining between them. The CDR3 loop spans 15 amino acids. The CDR3 bases are TGTGCCAGCAGCTCCGGCCGGATCAACACCGGGGAGCTGTTTTTT. Translation gives CASSSGRINTGELFF.

This clonotype was counted many times. CDR3: CASSSRDILNTEAFF. In nucleotides, the CDR3 is TGTGCCAGCAGCTCGAGGGACATCCTGAACACTGAAGCTTTCTTT. The rearrangement uses TRBV7-2 and TRBJ1-1; D possibly corresponds to TRBD1 (6 bases). V was pared by 4 bases and J by 0 bases, with 12 bases between. The CDR3 totals 15 residues. Germline values: CDR1 SGHTA, CDR2 FQGNSA.

This chain joins TRBV9 and TRBJ2-2, with TRBD2 identical over 7 bases. Germline V gene lookup returns CDR1 SGDLS and CDR2 YYNGEE. V dropped 0 bases and J dropped 2; count of bases not matched to a gene: 4. CDR3 length: 16 amino acids. In DNA form, the CDR3 reads TGTGCCAGCAGCGTAGGGCTAGCGGTTAACACCGGGGAGCTGTTTTTT. Translated: CASSVGLAVNTGELFF.

The chain recombines TRBV25-1 with TRBJ1-3, with D perhaps matching TRBD1 (5 bases). Trimming pared 1 base from V and 0 bases from J, leaving 13 bases between. Germline CDR1 MGHDK, CDR2 SYGVNS. This CDR3 has 17 residues. CDR3 protein: CASSEWGGGLSGNTIYF. In DNA, the CDR3 is TGTGCCAGCAGTGAATGGGGTGGGGGACTCTCTGGAAACACCATATATTTT.

This clonotype was detected many times. V is TRBV6-2 or TRBV6-3 and J is TRBJ1-2; TRBD1 matches 7 bases. Germline V CDR1 and CDR2: MNHEY, SVGEGT. The junction had 14 bases not matched to a gene; V was cut back by 11 bases and J by 5 bases. This CDR3 has 14 residues. Here the CDR3 DNA reads TGTGCCGGCCTCACAGGGGCCGCTGGATATGGCTACACCTTC. Translated: CAGLTGAAGYGYTF.

This clonotype was detected only once. V gene TRBV4-2 combines with J gene TRBJ1-3; D is possibly TRBD1 (6 bases). With 0 bases removed from V and 0 bases from J, the gap between germline ends came to 12 bases. CDR1 and CDR2 (germline): LGHNA, YNFKEQ. The CDR3 extends over 17 amino acids. DNA for the CDR3: TGTGCCAGCAGCCAAGACCCGGACAGCTTCTCTGGAAACACCATATATTTT. It encodes CASSQDPDSFSGNTIYF.

V gene TRBV10-3 combines with J gene TRBJ1-5; D call uncertain. The length of the CDR3 is 13 residues. The germline gives CDR1 ENHRY, CDR2 SYGVKD. V was cut by 0 bases and J by 4 bases, with 4 bases left in between. In DNA, the CDR3 is TGTGCCATCAGTGAGTCAAAGAATCAGCCCCAGCATTTT. Translated, it gives CAISESKNQPQHF.

This clonotype was seen repeatedly, ten times or more. The rearrangement links TRBV5-1 to TRBJ1-4, with D possibly being TRBD1 (6 bases). Germline V lookup: CDR1 SGHRS, CDR2 YFSETQ. This CDR3 is 14 amino acids long. V was pared by 0 bases and J by 8 bases, with 11 bases between. The CDR3 DNA reads TGCGCCAGCAGCTTGGGCAGGGGCAGAGAAAAACTGTTTTTT. This gives the protein CASSLGRGREKLFF.

This clonotype was counted a few times. The CDR3 DNA is TGTGCCAGCAGTTACCGGGAAACTGAAGCTTTCTTT. This encodes CASSYRETEAFF. This chain links TRBV6-2 or TRBV6-3 with TRBJ1-1; D remains unclear. V was shortened by 2 bases and J by 5 bases, with 6 bases between the two germline ends. The germline CDR1 and CDR2 sequences are MNHEY and SVGEGT. CDR3 size: 12 residues.

In its sample, this clonotype was seen many times. The rearrangement links TRBV11-2 to TRBJ1-1; D call uncertain. This CDR3 contains 11 residues. Looked up from germline, CDR1 is SGHAT and CDR2 is FQNNGV. V lost 3 bases to trimming and J lost 8 bases, with 7 bases between them. The CDR3 coding sequence is TGTGCCAGCAGCTTGAACAGCGAAGCTTTCTTT. It codes for CASSLNSEAFF. The whole variable domain, filled in from reference TRBV11-2 and TRBJ1-1, reads EAGVAQSPRYKIIEKRQSVAFWCNPISGHATLYWYQQILGQGPKLLIQFQNNGVVDDSQLPKDRFSAERLKGVDSTLKIQPAKLEDSAVYLCASSLNSEAFFGQGTRLTVV.

For this clonotype: A much larger clonotype is one base distant, so this may be a read error. The CDR3 DNA sequence: TGTGCCAGCAGCTTAAAACTGGGCTACGAGCAGCACTTC. As protein: CASSLKLGYEQHF. The rearrangement links TRBV7-2 to TRBJ2-7; D gene unclear. This CDR3 region has 13 residues. Germline V lookup: CDR1 SGHTA, CDR2 FQGNSA.

The chain is built from TRBV6-1 and TRBJ2-7; 11 positions agree with TRBD2. The V segment lost 5 bases and the J segment 3 bases; nucleotides outside the gene matches: 15. The CDR3 consists of 18 residues. Germline V gene data show CDR1 as MNHNS and CDR2 as SASEGT. In DNA, the CDR3 is TGTGCCAGCAGTCGACCAAAATTAACTAGCGGGGGAATCTACGAGCAGTACTTC. Amino acid sequence: CASSRPKLTSGGIYEQYF.

This clonotype showed up just a few times. The V and J genes are TRBV20-1 and TRBJ1-1; no definite D call. With 6 bases removed from V and 2 bases from J, the gap between germline ends came to 13 bases. Germline V lookup: CDR1 DFQATT, CDR2 SNEGSKA (reference sequence). The CDR3 length is 13 residues. CDR3 sequence reads: CSAPAEVNTEAFF. CDR3 DNA: TGCAGTGCCCCCGCCGAGGTCAACACTGAAGCTTTCTTT.

The J gene is TRBJ2-5, the V gene TRBV9, with unresolved D. Between the trimmed V and J ends, which lost 3 bases and 7 bases, there was a span of 19 bases. There are 15 residues in the CDR3. Per the germline V gene, CDR1 is SGDLS and CDR2 is YYNGEE. The chain's CDR3 is CASSAVGELGATQYF. The DNA of the CDR3 is TGTGCCAGCAGCGCGGTTGGTGAGCTCGGCGCGACCCAGTACTTC.

CDR3 in amino acids: CASSHMRDRGQPQHF. The CDR3 coding sequence is TGCGCCAGCAGCCATATGAGGGATCGGGGGCAGCCCCAGCATTTT. V and J are TRBV4-1 and TRBJ1-5; TRBD1 might be the D (5 bases). The CDR3 consists of 15 residues. The V and J ends lost 3 bases and 7 bases respectively, with 16 bases between them. CDR1 is MGHRA and CDR2 is YSYEKL in the germline V gene.

This clonotype was picked up a small number of times. This chain uses TRBV6-5 with TRBJ2-6, with 8 bases that match TRBD1. Losses at the gene ends were 0 bases for V and 4 bases for J; bases not matched to a gene: 11. Per the germline V gene, CDR1 is MNHEY and CDR2 is SVGAGI. The length of the CDR3 is 19 residues. The CDR3: CASSYSRSTGGTGANVLTF. The CDR3 DNA reads as TGTGCCAGCAGTTACTCGAGAAGTACAGGGGGAACAGGGGCCAACGTCCTGACTTTC.

This clonotype was recorded many times. The chain couples TRBV6-1 to TRBJ1-1; D may be TRBD1 (5 bases). Trimming pared 7 bases from V and 4 bases from J, leaving 19 bases between. The CDR3 consists of 15 residues. Germline V gene sequence: CDR1 MNHNS, CDR2 SASEGT. The CDR3 region is CASTPFWQGSTEAFF. CDR3 nucleotide sequence: TGTGCCAGCACTCCGTTCTGGCAGGGAAGCACTGAAGCTTTCTTT.

The V and J genes are TRBV6-5 and TRBJ1-5; the D gene is possibly TRBD1 (6 bases). V lost 6 bases, J lost 1 base, and 19 bases lay in between. Germline CDR1 is MNHEY and CDR2 is SVGAGI. The CDR3 contains 17 residues. CDR3 coding DNA: TGTGCCAGCAGATACCGGGACACCCGGCCAAGCAATCAGCCCCAGCATTTT. Amino acids: CASRYRDTRPSNQPQHF.

This clonotype was recorded a few times. The chain has TRBV5-6 and TRBJ2-5, with D maybe TRBD2 (5 bases). CDR1 and CDR2 (germline): SGHDT, YYEEEE. The V and J ends lost 0 bases and 7 bases respectively, with 10 bases between them. The CDR3 extends over 13 amino acids. CDR3 nucleotides: TGTGCCAGCAGCTTGGGAGGGTACGGGACCCAGTACTTC. It specifies CASSLGGYGTQYF. The entire variable domain, with the rest obtained from reference TRBV5-6 and TRBJ2-5, is as follows: DAGVTQSPTHLIKTRGQQVTLRCSPKSGHDTVSWYQQALGQGPQFIFQYYEEEERQRGNFPDRFSGHQFPNYSSELNVNALLLGDSALYLCASSLGGYGTQYFGPGTRLLVL.

This clonotype was seen at least ten times. The chain employs TRBV28 and TRBJ2-7; D is perhaps TRBD1 (5 bases). This CDR3 comprises 13 residues. Germline CDR1 reads MDHEN; CDR2 reads SYDVKM. Trimming left V 3 bases short and J 5 bases short, with 11 bases between. The CDR3, as DNA: TGTGCCAGCAGTTTGATCAGGGCTCACGAGCAGTACTTC. Encoded protein: CASSLIRAHEQYF.

This clonotype showed up many times. In nucleotides, the CDR3 is TGTGCCAGCAGTTGGGACAGGGGGTCAGGCACTGAAGCTTTCTTT. This translates into CASSWDRGSGTEAFF. This chain links TRBV12-3 or TRBV12-4 with TRBJ1-1; 11 nucleotides match TRBD1. J gave up 4 bases and V 4 bases, and 5 bases lay outside the gene matches. The CDR3 runs 15 residues.

Of note for this clonotype: A far larger clone is off by one base, so a read error is likely. The gene calls are TRBV10-3 and TRBJ2-7; 8 nucleotides match TRBD2. The CDR3 totals 15 residues. J gave up 5 bases and V 5 bases, and 11 bases lay outside the gene matches. Per germline, CDR1 ENHRY and CDR2 SYGVKD. CDR3 DNA sequence: TGTGCCATCAGTTTAGACGGGAGGGCCCACGACGAGCAGTACTTC. Encoded protein: CAISLDGRAHDEQYF.